One sample yielded the 32 T cell receptor beta chains listed below, sequenced in a study of shared clonotypes between healthy human individuals. Some clones are missing from TCRdb's copy, which holds only in-frame ones; the method was immunoSEQ multiplex PCR. The table lists about 1.1 million clones, approximately 80% of them singletons. The sequenced sample consisted of memory CD4+ T cells from PBMCs. Specified subset: CD45RA-negative fraction. The source is a man aged 18 to 29 in good health. Some clones in this sample may be carry-over from other donors' samples.

This clone was detected only once. The CDR3 DNA reads TGCGCCAGCAGCCAAGTCGAGATGCACGGACGGAGGCGGGAGACCCAGTACTTC. Translating it yields CASSQVEMHGRRRETQYF. This sequence joins TRBV4-1 and TRBJ2-5; tentative D call: TRBD2 (5 bases). The CDR3 is made up of 18 amino acids. Germline assignment: CDR1 MGHRA and CDR2 YSYEKL. Trimming removed 1 base at V and 5 bases at J, with 23 bases between.

This clone showed up just once. The chain couples TRBV5-1 to TRBJ1-1; D is ambiguous. Trimming took off 5 bases at V and 0 bases at J, with 14 bases between the two ends. The CDR3 contains 15 residues. Per germline, CDR1 SGHRS and CDR2 YFSETQ. CDR3 DNA sequence: TGCGCCAGCAGGAAATCTGAGGGCATGAACACTGAAGCTTTCTTT. It yields the protein CASRKSEGMNTEAFF.

This clone was counted ten times or more. The rearrangement joins TRBV7-8 to TRBJ1-1; 10 bases fit TRBD1. Germline CDR1 is SGHVS and CDR2 is FQNEAQ. The junction had 8 bases not matched to a gene; V was cut back by 0 bases and J by 10 bases. There are 15 residues in the CDR3. CDR3 region: CASSLAVGQGLGAFF. In nucleotides, the CDR3 is TGTGCCAGCAGCTTAGCGGTGGGACAGGGGTTGGGAGCTTTCTTT.

The genes are TRBV4-2 and TRBJ2-7; the D gene is possibly TRBD1 (6 bases). Trimming removed 1 base from V and 3 bases from J, with 10 bases in between. The CDR3 length is 14 residues. The V gene's germline CDR1 is LGHNA and CDR2 YNFKEQ. The CDR3: CASSQGRTVYEQYF. CDR3 sequence (DNA): TGTGCCAGCAGCCAAGGAAGGACAGTCTACGAGCAGTACTTC.

The chain links TRBV19 to TRBJ2-3; D is unclear. CDR1 is LNHDA, CDR2 SQIVND, per germline (reference sequence). The CDR3 covers 12 residues. The germline V and J ends were trimmed by 6 bases and 4 bases, with 8 bases remaining between them. The CDR3 loop reads CASSQTSDTQYF. CDR3 bases: TGTGCCAGTAGCCAAACTTCAGATACGCAGTATTTT.

The chain employs TRBV5-1 and TRBJ2-5; no clear D. Germline V lookup: CDR1 SGHRS, CDR2 YFSETQ. The V end was cut by 2 bases, the J end by 0 bases, with 8 bases between. The CDR3 contains 14 residues. The CDR3 DNA follows: TGCGCCAGCAGCTTCAACGGATACCAAGAGACCCAGTACTTC. This translates into CASSFNGYQETQYF.

This chain joins TRBV28 and TRBJ1-5; no reliable D call. CDR3 size: 15 residues. Germline CDR1 reads MDHEN; CDR2 reads SYDVKM. Trimming took 3 bases from V and 2 from J, leaving 11 bases between them. CDR3 coding DNA: TGTGCCAGCAGTTTGGTGGGGAGAGGCAATCAGCCCCAGCATTTT. Its translation: CASSLVGRGNQPQHF.

The chain couples TRBV4-2 to TRBJ2-7, with 8 nucleotides matching TRBD2. The junction had 5 bases not matched to a gene; V was cut back by 4 bases and J by 6 bases. Germline assignment: CDR1 LGHNA and CDR2 YNFKEQ. The CDR3 runs to 13 residues. CDR3 DNA: TGTGCCAGCAGCCCGGGACTAGTTGGCGAGCAGTACTTC. It encodes CASSPGLVGEQYF.

The CDR3 here is CASSLTGSSGANVLTF. The CDR3 region has the DNA TGTGCCAGCAGCTTAACCGGGAGCTCTGGGGCCAACGTCCTGACTTTC. The chain joins TRBV7-3 to TRBJ2-6, with a possible D match to TRBD2 (6 bases). This CDR3 region has 16 residues. Germline assignment: CDR1 SGHTA and CDR2 FQGTGA. The V and J ends lost 0 bases and 0 bases respectively, with 6 bases between them.

This chain links TRBV7-9 with TRBJ1-4; 7 bases map to TRBD1. The CDR3 consists of 14 residues. The J segment lost 7 bases and the V segment lost 5 bases, leaving 7 bases of the junction unmatched. Germline CDR1 SEHNR, CDR2 FQNEAQ (reference sequence). In nucleotides, the CDR3 is TGTGCCAGCAGCGAATGGGGACAGCGTGAAAAACTGTTTTTT. Its protein is CASSEWGQREKLFF.

The rearrangement joins TRBV7-9 to TRBJ1-4; perhaps TRBD1 as D (5 bases). V was shortened by 3 bases and J by 5 bases, with 10 bases between the two germline ends. From germline, CDR1 is SEHNR and CDR2 FQNEAQ (reference sequence). The CDR3 length is 14 residues. The CDR3 protein is CASSLPGLNEKLFF. CDR3 bases: TGTGCCAGCAGCTTGCCAGGGTTGAATGAAAAACTGTTTTTT.

As regards this clone: A single base separates this from a much larger clone, so it may be a read error. The chain links TRBV4-2 to TRBJ2-2; TRBD2 might be the D (6 bases). CDR1 is LGHNA, CDR2 YNFKEQ, per germline. V was cut by 8 bases and J by 7 bases, with 26 bases left in between. The CDR3 covers 17 residues. CDR3 sequence: CASQPTGRGDYIGELFF. In DNA form, the CDR3 reads TGTGCCAGCCAACCAACCGGGAGAGGGGATTACATCGGGGAGCTGTTTTTT.

The CDR3 is CATSSARGPQHF. CDR3 DNA: TGTGCCACCAGCAGTGCCCGGGGGCCCCAGCATTTT. The V and J genes are TRBV15 and TRBJ1-5, with unresolved D. The germline gives CDR1 LNHNV, CDR2 YYDKDF (reference sequence). The CDR3 sequence is 12 residues long. The ends were cut back, 3 bases at V and 9 bases at J, with 9 bases in the middle. The whole variable domain, remainder taken from reference TRBV15 and TRBJ1-5, is DAMVIQNPRYQVTQFGKPVTLSCSQTLNHNVMYWYQQKSSQAPKLLFHYYDKDFNNEADTPDNFQSRRPNTSFCFLDIRSPGLGDTAMYLCATSSARGPQHFGDGTRLSIL.

The chain carries TRBV7-2 and TRBJ1-2; 8 nucleotides agree with TRBD1. In germline, CDR1 is SGHTA, CDR2 FQGNSA. J lost 2 bases, V lost 3 bases, and 5 bases had no gene match. The CDR3 has 15 amino acids. The CDR3 loop reads CASSFTRTGNYGYTF. The CDR3 bases are TGTGCCAGCAGCTTCACGAGGACAGGGAACTATGGCTACACCTTC.

A remark on this clone: Other DNA sequences in this specimen translate into the identical CDR3. The gene calls are TRBV6-1 and TRBJ1-2, with TRBD1 matching over 8 bases. V trimming: 3 bases; J trimming: 4 bases; junction bases outside the gene matches: 1. The CDR3 spans 13 residues. Germline V lookup: CDR1 MNHNS, CDR2 SASEGT. The CDR3 DNA follows: TGTGCCAGCAGTGAGACAGGGGCCTATGGCTACACCTTC. It is translated as CASSETGAYGYTF.

This clone was seen a few times. V and J are TRBV28 and TRBJ1-5; D remains ambiguous. CDR1 and CDR2 from the germline V gene are MDHEN and SYDVKM. V was cut by 5 bases and J by 3 bases, with 8 bases left in between. CDR3 length: 13 residues. The DNA of the CDR3 is TGTGCCAGCAGTCCGGACCACAATCAGCCCCAGCATTTT. It is translated as CASSPDHNQPQHF.

This chain links TRBV7-2 with TRBJ2-5; 13 bases are shared with TRBD2. CDR1 is SGHTA and CDR2 is FQGNSA in the germline V gene. This CDR3 region has 17 residues. With V trimmed by 3 bases and J by 3 bases, 7 bases remained unmatched. CDR3 sequence reads: CASSFEGTSGIKETQYF. The CDR3 DNA reads as TGTGCCAGCAGCTTTGAGGGGACTAGCGGGATAAAAGAGACCCAGTACTTC. Full variable domain (remainder filled in from reference TRBV7-2 and TRBJ2-5): GAGVSQSPSNKVTEKGKDVELRCDPISGHTALYWYRQSLGQGLEFLIYFQGNSAPDKSGLPSDRFSAERTGGSVSTLTIQRTQQEDSAVYLCASSFEGTSGIKETQYFGPGTRLLVL.

The rearrangement uses TRBV18 and TRBJ2-7, with TRBD1 matching over 8 bases. Germline values: CDR1 KGHSH, CDR2 LQKENI. The CDR3 contains 13 residues. The V segment lost 5 bases and the J segment 6 bases; nucleotides outside the gene matches: 6. This CDR3 is CASSDWDRSEQYF. Written as DNA, the CDR3 is TGTGCCAGCTCAGATTGGGACAGGAGCGAGCAGTACTTC.

This chain joins TRBV4-1 and TRBJ2-3; D is unresolved. Germline V gene sequence: CDR1 MGHRA, CDR2 YSYEKL. The CDR3 contains 14 residues. Trimming took 0 bases from V and 2 from J, leaving 6 bases between them. DNA of the CDR3: TGCGCCAGCAGCCAAGATCTCCCCACAGATACGCAGTATTTT. This gives the protein CASSQDLPTDTQYF.

This clone was counted only a few times. The chain employs TRBV4-1 and TRBJ2-3; perhaps D is TRBD1 or TRBD2 (5 bases each). CDR1 is MGHRA, CDR2 YSYEKL, per germline. The CDR3 has 17 amino acids. The V gene lost 0 bases and the J gene lost 6 bases, with 19 bases spanning the gap. The CDR3: CASSQENLPGAEDTQYF. As DNA, the CDR3 is TGCGCCAGCAGCCAAGAAAACCTGCCCGGGGCCGAGGATACGCAGTATTTT.

This clone was counted only a few times. This chain links TRBV7-2 with TRBJ2-7; D is ambiguous. Germline CDR1 SGHTA, CDR2 FQGNSA. The V and J ends lost 5 bases and 3 bases respectively, with 14 bases between them. This CDR3 region has 14 residues. CDR3 region: CASSPTMKSYEQYF. CDR3 DNA sequence: TGTGCCAGCAGCCCTACCATGAAGAGCTACGAGCAGTACTTC.

With regard to this clone: The sample carries other DNA sequences with the same CDR3. The rearrangement links TRBV18 to TRBJ1-6, with unresolved D. This CDR3 has 12 residues. CDR1 and CDR2 (germline): KGHSH, LQKENI. Trimming removed 2 bases from V and 6 bases from J, with 2 bases in between. Written as DNA, the CDR3 is TGTGCCAGCTCACCAGGTAATTCACCCCTCCACTTT. Protein sequence: CASSPGNSPLHF. Supplemented by reference TRBV18 and TRBJ1-6, the full variable domain reads NAGVMQNPRHLVRRRGQEARLRCSPMKGHSHVYWYRQLPEEGLKFMVYLQKENIIDESGMPKERFSAEFPKEGPSILRIQQVVRGDSAAYFCASSPGNSPLHFGNGTRLTVT.

CDR3 region: CASSFADTGELFF. CDR3 sequence (DNA): TGCGCCAGCAGCTTTGCAGACACCGGGGAGCTGTTTTTT. The chain employs TRBV5-1 and TRBJ2-2; no reliable D call. Germline-derived CDR1 and CDR2 are SGHRS and YFSETQ. This CDR3 region has 13 residues. Trimming removed 2 bases from V and 3 bases from J, with 5 bases in between.

The V gene is TRBV5-5, the J gene TRBJ2-2, with D unresolved. The ends were cut back, 1 base at V and 0 bases at J, with 7 bases in the middle. Germline lookup yields CDR1 SGHKS and CDR2 YYEKEE (reference sequence). There are 15 residues in the CDR3. CDR3 in DNA: TGTGCCAGCAGCTTGTCTGGAACGAACACCGGGGAGCTGTTTTTT. Amino acids: CASSLSGTNTGELFF.

This chain uses TRBV5-1 with TRBJ2-3, with a possible D match to TRBD2 (5 bases). Germline CDR1 and CDR2: SGHRS and YFSETQ. V was clipped by 5 bases and J by 6 bases, with 13 bases between them. The CDR3 totals 13 residues. For the CDR3, the DNA is TGCGCCAGCAGACCCCCGCGAGGGGATACGCAGTATTTT. Its protein is CASRPPRGDTQYF. Complete variable domain (other parts from reference TRBV5-1 and TRBJ2-3): KAGVTQTPRYLIKTRGQQVTLSCSPISGHRSVSWYQQTPGQGLQFLFEYFSETQRNKGNFPGRFSGRQFSNSRSEMNVSTLELGDSALYLCASRPPRGDTQYFGPGTRLTVL.

This clone was detected ten times or more. This chain connects TRBV6-1 to TRBJ2-5; no clear D gene. The length of the CDR3 is 10 residues. CDR1 and CDR2 (germline): MNHNS, SASEGT. Trimming left V 10 bases short and J 7 bases short, with 10 bases between. The chain's CDR3 is CAIQTRTQYF. Here the CDR3 DNA reads TGTGCCATCCAGACGCGGACCCAGTACTTC.

This clone occurred a few times. V gene TRBV30 combines with J gene TRBJ1-1; tentative D call: TRBD1 (6 bases). V shed 4 bases and J shed 3 bases, with 9 bases lying between them. From germline, CDR1 is GTSNPN and CDR2 SVGIG (reference sequence). The CDR3 has 12 residues. The CDR3 sequence is CAWNQGYTEAFF. In DNA form, the CDR3 reads TGTGCCTGGAACCAGGGGTACACTGAAGCTTTCTTT.

The gene calls are TRBV10-3 and TRBJ2-6, with D perhaps given as TRBD1 or TRBD2 (5 bases each). Germline-derived CDR1 and CDR2 are ENHRY and SYGVKD. The CDR3 length is 19 residues. The ends were cut back, 4 bases at V and 0 bases at J, with 19 bases in the middle. The CDR3 nucleotides read TGTGCCATCAGTGGTTGGACCGGGACGGTTAGCTCTGGGGCCAACGTCCTGACTTTC. This gives the protein CAISGWTGTVSSGANVLTF.

This rearrangement joins TRBV30 to TRBJ1-5, with TRBD1 as a possible D gene (5 bases). Germline V gene sequence: CDR1 GTSNPN, CDR2 SVGIG (reference sequence). Trimming took off 5 bases at V and 2 bases at J, with 7 bases between the two ends. The CDR3 runs 12 residues. CDR3 in DNA: TGTGCCTGGGGGGGTGGCAATCAGCCCCAGCATTTT. This gives the protein CAWGGGNQPQHF.

J is TRBJ1-3 and V is TRBV29-1; 7 nucleotides agree with TRBD1. The germline gives CDR1 SQVTM, CDR2 ANQGSEA. This CDR3 region has 14 residues. With V trimmed by 3 bases and J by 4 bases, 6 bases remained unmatched. The CDR3 DNA is TGCAGCGTTGATACCGACAGGGCCGGAAACACCATATATTTT. Translated, it gives CSVDTDRAGNTIYF.

The chain uses TRBV6-5 and TRBJ2-7; possibly TRBD2 for D (6 bases). V was cut by 0 bases and J by 3 bases, with 9 bases left in between. This CDR3 is 14 amino acids long. In germline, CDR1 is MNHEY, CDR2 SVGAGI. This CDR3 is CASSYSRTIYEQYF. The CDR3 nucleotides are TGTGCCAGCAGTTACTCGCGGACTATCTACGAGCAGTACTTC.

V is TRBV7-3 and J is TRBJ2-1, with D possibly being TRBD2 (6 bases). Germline CDR1 SGHTA, CDR2 FQGTGA. CDR3 length: 13 amino acids. The V gene lost 6 bases and the J gene lost 6 bases, with 12 bases spanning the gap. Written as DNA, the CDR3 is TGTGCCAGCAGTGCCACTAGCACCAATGAGCAGTTCTTC. It translates to CASSATSTNEQFF.